This record concerns one T cell receptor beta chain sequence. TCRdb re-derived calls from the 5' RACE reads in MiXCR, one entry per CDR3 protein. The sample includes 750,000 to 950,000 distinct CDR3 sequences, roughly an eighth of them seen just once. The data were taken from a study of identical twins. The CDR3 length is 14 residues. The germline V gene encodes CDR1 SEHNR and CDR2 FQNEAQ (reference sequence). Trimming removed 7 bases from V and 4 bases from J; junction bases left unmatched: 10. This sample also appeared in a second study, on yellow fever vaccine responses in identical twins.

The sequence was collected from a woman aged 18-35 years in good health. The J gene is TRBJ2-7, the V gene TRBV7-9, with 7 bases aligning to TRBD2. The specimen was PBMCs. CDR3 bases: TGTGCCAGCATGTCCCCGGAAGCGGGATACGAGCAGTACTTC. Protein: CASMSPEAGYEQYF.